Sequencing of this T cell receptor beta chain was carried out in a study of blood T cell repertoires in COVID-19. About the study: The United States, Italy and Spain were the sources of the acute and convalescent COVID-19 samples.

Authors' processing steps: Amplification from reference gene primers served as the basis for estimated nucleated cell counts. Data came from immunoSEQ multiplex PCR; TCRdb stores just in-frame clones and leaves some out. V, J and clone size reflect that table, while D and trimming were determined from the DNA. The table includes over 55,000 clones, 77% detected once. V lost 7 bases and J lost 0, with 14 bases in between. Germline CDR1 reads MNHEY; CDR2 reads SMNVEV (reference sequence). This CDR3 comprises 15 residues. The V and J genes are TRBV27 and TRBJ2-3; a possible D gene is TRBD2 (6 bases). The receptor's source is a human donor in a cohort sampled during active COVID-19. Input material: peripheral blood. CDR3 in amino acids: CASKVGGVSTDTQYF. As DNA, the CDR3 is TGTGCCAGCAAAGTTGGCGGGGTTAGCACAGATACGCAGTATTTT.